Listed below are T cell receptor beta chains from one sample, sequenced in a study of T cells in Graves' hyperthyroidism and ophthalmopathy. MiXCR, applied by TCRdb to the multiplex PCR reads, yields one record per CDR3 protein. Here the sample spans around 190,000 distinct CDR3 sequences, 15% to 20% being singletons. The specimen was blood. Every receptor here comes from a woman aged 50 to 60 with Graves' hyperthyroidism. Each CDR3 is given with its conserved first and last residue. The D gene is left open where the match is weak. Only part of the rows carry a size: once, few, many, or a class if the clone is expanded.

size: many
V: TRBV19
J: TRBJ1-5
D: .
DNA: TGTGCCAGTAGGGCCGGGAGGGGGAGACCCAATCAGCCCCAGCATTTT
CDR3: CASRAGRGRPNQPQHF

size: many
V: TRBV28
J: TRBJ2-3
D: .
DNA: TGTGCCAGCAGTTTTCACCAGGCCGCAGATACGCAGTATTTT
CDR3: CASSFHQAADTQYF

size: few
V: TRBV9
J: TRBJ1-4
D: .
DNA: TGTGCCAGCAGCGTAGATTGGGGCGGTAATGAAAAACTGTTTTTT
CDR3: CASSVDWGGNEKLFF

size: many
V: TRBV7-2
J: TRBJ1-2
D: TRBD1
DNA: TGTGCCAGCAGCTCAAGGCCGGACAGGGCTAACTATGGCTACACCTTC
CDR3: CASSSRPDRANYGYTF

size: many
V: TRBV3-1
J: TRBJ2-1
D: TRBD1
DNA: TGTGCCAGCAGCCAAAGGCGGGGACAGGGTCGCAATGAGCAGTTCTTC
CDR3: CASSQRRGQGRNEQFF

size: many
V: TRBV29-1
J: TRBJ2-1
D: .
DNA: TGCAGCGTTGAAGATCGAACGATGAGCTCCTACAATGAGCAGTTCTTC
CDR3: CSVEDRTMSSYNEQFF

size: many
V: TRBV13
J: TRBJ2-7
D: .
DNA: TGTGCCAGCAGCTTCTGGGGGAGTCACTACGAGCAGTACTTC
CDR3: CASSFWGSHYEQYF

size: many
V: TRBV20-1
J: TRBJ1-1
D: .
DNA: TGCAGTGCTAGAGATGGTCGGGTGAACACTGAAGCTTTCTTT
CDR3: CSARDGRVNTEAFF

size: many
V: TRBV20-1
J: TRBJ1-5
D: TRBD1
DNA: TGCAGTGCTAGAGATGTAGGGGGCGGGCAGCCCCAGCATTTT
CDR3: CSARDVGGGQPQHF

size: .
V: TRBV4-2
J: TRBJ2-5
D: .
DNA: TGTGCCAGCAGCCAAGATCCCCACGAAGAGACCCAGTACTTC
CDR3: CASSQDPHEETQYF

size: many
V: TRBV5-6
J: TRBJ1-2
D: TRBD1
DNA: TGTGCCAGCAGATGGACAGGGGAAGGCTACACCTTC
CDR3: CASRWTGEGYTF

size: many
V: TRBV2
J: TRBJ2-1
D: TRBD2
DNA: TGTGCCAGCGAGAGAGGGACTAGCGGGGCCAATGAGCAGTTCTTC
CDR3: CASERGTSGANEQFF

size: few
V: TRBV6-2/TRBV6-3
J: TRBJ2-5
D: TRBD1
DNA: TGTGCCAGCAGTTACAGGGGGCATGGAGAGACCCAGTACTTC
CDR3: CASSYRGHGETQYF

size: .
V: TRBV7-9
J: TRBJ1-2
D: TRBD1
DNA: TGTGCCAGCAGCCCGACAGGGCGATCTAACTATGGCTACACCTTC
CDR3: CASSPTGRSNYGYTF

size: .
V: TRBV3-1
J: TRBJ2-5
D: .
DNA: TGTGCCAGCAGACCTCTATTGGCCCAAGAGACCCAGTACTTC
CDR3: CASRPLLAQETQYF

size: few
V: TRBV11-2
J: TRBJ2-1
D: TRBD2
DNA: TGTGCCAGCAGCCCAGAGTCCGGGACTACATACAATGGGCAGTTCTTC
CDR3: CASSPESGTTYNGQFF

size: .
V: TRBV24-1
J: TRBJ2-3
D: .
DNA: TGTGCCACCAGTGATTTGTTCAGGGAAGATACGCAGTATTTT
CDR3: CATSDLFREDTQYF

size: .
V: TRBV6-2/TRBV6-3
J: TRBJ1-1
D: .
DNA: TGTGCCAGCAGTGCATCTCTGCGCGCCGGTTCTATGAACACTGAAGCTTTCTTT
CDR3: CASSASLRAGSMNTEAFF

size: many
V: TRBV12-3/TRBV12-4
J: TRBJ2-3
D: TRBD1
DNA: TGTGCCAGCAGCTGGAGGGACAGGGGAGGAACAGATACGCAGTATTTT
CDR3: CASSWRDRGGTDTQYF

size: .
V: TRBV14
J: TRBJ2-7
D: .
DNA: TGTGCCAGCAGCCAAGGGTGGAGGGGCCTCCACGAGCAGTACTTC
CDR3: CASSQGWRGLHEQYF

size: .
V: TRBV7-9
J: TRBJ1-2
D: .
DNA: TGTGCCAGCAGCTTGGACGGGACATCTTCCTACACCTTC
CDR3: CASSLDGTSSYTF

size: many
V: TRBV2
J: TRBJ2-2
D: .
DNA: TGTGCCAGCAGAAGACCGCGTTTTATCGGGGAGCTGTTTTTT
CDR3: CASRRPRFIGELFF

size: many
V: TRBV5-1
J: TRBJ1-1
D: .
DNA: TGCGCCAGCAGCTCCTCTTGGGCGGGCGGCGAAGCTTTCTTT
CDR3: CASSSSWAGGEAFF